This T cell receptor beta chain was sequenced in a study of T-cell reconstitution after alpha-beta-depleted transplantation in children. Points from the study as a whole: Reported findings indicate that, about two months after transplant, alpha-beta T cells came from several hundred expanded clones, which were derived from non-depleted graft cells. Some patients showed high day-60 TCRbeta diversity, which derived from surviving recipient T cells and thymic progenitors. Newly generated T cells supplied most T-cell counts and diversity one year post-transplant.

Germline V gene sequence: CDR1 DFQATT, CDR2 SNEGSKA (reference sequence). There are 15 residues in the CDR3. Trimming removed 6 bases from V and 4 bases from J; junction bases left unmatched: 12. Unique molecular identifiers featured in how the TCRbeta library was prepared. TCRdb analysed the PCR reads with MiXCR anew, one entry per CDR3 protein. The sample lists 900,000 or so distinct CDR3 sequences; about 16% were seen once. This clonotype was detected a few times. Antigen specificity is unknown. The TCR sequence derives from a male patient between 10 and 17 years old who had a stem cell transplant for acute lymphoblastic leukemia, so the T cells may come from the graft donor. The chain links TRBV20-1 to TRBJ2-7, with 10 bases fitting TRBD1. The specimen comprised PBMCs, mostly from graft donor cells, sampled 360 days after TCRalphabeta/CD19-depleted stem cell transplant. In DNA form, the CDR3 reads TGCAGTGCCCCGCTTAAGGGGACAGGGGAGTACGAGCAGTACTTC. Translating it yields CSAPLKGTGEYEQYF.